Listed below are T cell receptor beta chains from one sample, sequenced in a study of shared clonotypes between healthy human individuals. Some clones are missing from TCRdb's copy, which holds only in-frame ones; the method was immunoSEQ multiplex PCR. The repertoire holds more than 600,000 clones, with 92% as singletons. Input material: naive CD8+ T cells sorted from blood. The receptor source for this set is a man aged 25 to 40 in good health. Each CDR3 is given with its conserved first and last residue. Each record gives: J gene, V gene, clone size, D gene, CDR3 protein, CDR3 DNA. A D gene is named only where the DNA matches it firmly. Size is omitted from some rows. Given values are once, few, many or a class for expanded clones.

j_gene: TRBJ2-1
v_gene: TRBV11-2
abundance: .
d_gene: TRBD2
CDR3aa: CASSPPLAGSYNEQFF
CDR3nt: TGTGCCAGCAGCCCGCCACTAGCGGGCTCCTACAATGAGCAGTTCTTC

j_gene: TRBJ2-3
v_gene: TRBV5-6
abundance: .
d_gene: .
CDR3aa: CASSLRTGSSDTQYF
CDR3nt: TGTGCCAGCAGCTTGCGTACCGGGTCGTCAGATACGCAGTATTTT

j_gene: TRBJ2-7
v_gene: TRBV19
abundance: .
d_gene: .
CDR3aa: CASSPNPSSYEQYF
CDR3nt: TGTGCCAGTAGTCCGAACCCCAGCTCCTACGAGCAGTACTTC

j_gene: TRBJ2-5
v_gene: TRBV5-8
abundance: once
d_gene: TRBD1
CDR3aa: CASSYGQDSETQYF
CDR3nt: TGTGCCAGCAGCTACGGACAGGACTCCGAGACCCAGTACTTC

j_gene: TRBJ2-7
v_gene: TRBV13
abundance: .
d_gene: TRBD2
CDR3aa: CASSYIAGGPVYEQYF
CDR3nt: TGTGCCAGCAGCTATATAGCGGGAGGGCCGGTCTACGAGCAGTACTTC

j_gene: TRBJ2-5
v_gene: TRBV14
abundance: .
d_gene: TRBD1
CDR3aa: CASSWDSGVTQYF
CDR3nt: TGTGCCAGCAGTTGGGACAGTGGTGTGACCCAGTACTTC

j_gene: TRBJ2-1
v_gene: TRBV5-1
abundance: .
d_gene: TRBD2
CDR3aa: CASSPPEREYNEQFF
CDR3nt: TGCGCCAGCAGCCCTCCGGAGCGGGAGTACAATGAGCAGTTCTTC

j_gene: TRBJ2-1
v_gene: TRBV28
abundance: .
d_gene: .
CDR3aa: CASRPGGLGEQFF
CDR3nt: TGTGCCAGCAGGCCCGGAGGGCTTGGTGAGCAGTTCTTC

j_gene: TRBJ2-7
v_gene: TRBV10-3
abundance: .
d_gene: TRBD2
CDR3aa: CATTSGSYEQYF
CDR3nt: TGTGCCACGACTAGCGGGAGCTACGAGCAGTACTTC

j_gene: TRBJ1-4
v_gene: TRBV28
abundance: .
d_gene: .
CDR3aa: CASSLDRPNEKLFF
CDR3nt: TGTGCCAGCAGTTTAGACAGACCTAATGAAAAACTGTTTTTT

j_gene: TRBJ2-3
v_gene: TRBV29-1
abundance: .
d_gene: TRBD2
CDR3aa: CSVDGTSGSILRSNTQYF
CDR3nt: TGCAGCGTTGATGGAACTAGCGGGAGTATATTAAGATCAAATACGCAGTATTTT

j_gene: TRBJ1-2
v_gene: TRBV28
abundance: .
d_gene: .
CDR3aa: CASSPTGRTADGYTF
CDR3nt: TGTGCCAGCAGTCCCACGGGCCGGACAGCTGATGGCTACACCTTC

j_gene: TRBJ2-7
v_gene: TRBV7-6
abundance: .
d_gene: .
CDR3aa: CASSSDYEQYF
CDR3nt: TGTGCCAGCAGCTCTGACTACGAGCAGTACTTC

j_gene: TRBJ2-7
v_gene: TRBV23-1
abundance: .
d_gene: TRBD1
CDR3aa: CASSPTTGRPYEQYF
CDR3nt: TGCGCCAGCAGTCCTACGACAGGGCGCCCCTACGAGCAGTACTTC

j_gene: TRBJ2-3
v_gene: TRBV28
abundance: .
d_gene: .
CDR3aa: CASSFEGGSTDTQYF
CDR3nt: TGTGCCAGCAGTTTCGAGGGGGGTAGCACAGATACGCAGTATTTT

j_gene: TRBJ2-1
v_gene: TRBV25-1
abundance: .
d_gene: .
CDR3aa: CASSVTGRLNNEQFF
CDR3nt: TGTGCCAGCAGTGTGACGGGGCGACTCAACAATGAGCAGTTCTTC

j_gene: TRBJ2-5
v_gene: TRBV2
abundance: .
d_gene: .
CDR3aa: CAMSSLGARLETQYF
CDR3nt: TGTGCCATGTCCTCTTTGGGGGCTAGACTTGAGACCCAGTACTTC

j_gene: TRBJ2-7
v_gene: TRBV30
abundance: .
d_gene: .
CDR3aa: CAWVQGSYEQYF
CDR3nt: TGTGCCTGGGTCCAGGGCTCCTACGAGCAGTACTTC

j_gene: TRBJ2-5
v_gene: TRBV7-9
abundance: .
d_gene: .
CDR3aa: CASSLAREETQYF
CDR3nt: TGTGCCAGCAGCTTAGCCAGGGAAGAGACCCAGTACTTC

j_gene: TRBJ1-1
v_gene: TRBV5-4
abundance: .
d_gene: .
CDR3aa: CASSRPSGTSVGMNTEAFF
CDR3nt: TGTGCCAGCAGCCGGCCCTCCGGGACTTCCGTCGGCATGAACACTGAAGCTTTCTTT

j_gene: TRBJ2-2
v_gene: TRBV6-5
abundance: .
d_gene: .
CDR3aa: CASSYLRAGELFF
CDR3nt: TGTGCCAGCAGTTACCTTAGGGCAGGGGAGCTGTTTTTT

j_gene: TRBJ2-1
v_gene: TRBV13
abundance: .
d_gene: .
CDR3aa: CASSLARRPYNEQFF
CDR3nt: TGTGCCAGCAGCTTGGCCAGGCGCCCCTACAATGAGCAGTTCTTC

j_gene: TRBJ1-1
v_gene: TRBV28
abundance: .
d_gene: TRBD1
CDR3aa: CASSFFSGGATEAFF
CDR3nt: TGTGCCAGCAGTTTCTTCTCAGGGGGCGCGACTGAAGCTTTCTTT

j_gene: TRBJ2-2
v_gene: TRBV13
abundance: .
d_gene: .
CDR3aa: CASTRRYTGELFF
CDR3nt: TGTGCCAGCACCCGACGGTACACCGGGGAGCTGTTTTTT

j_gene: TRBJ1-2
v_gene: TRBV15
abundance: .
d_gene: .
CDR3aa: CATSIHERPESCF
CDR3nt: TGTGCCACCAGCATTCATGAAAGACCTGAATCCTGCTTC

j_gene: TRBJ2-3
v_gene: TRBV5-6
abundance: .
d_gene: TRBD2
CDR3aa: CASSLAEAGEDTQYF
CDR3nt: TGTGCCAGCAGCTTGGCCGAGGCGGGAGAAGATACGCAGTATTTT

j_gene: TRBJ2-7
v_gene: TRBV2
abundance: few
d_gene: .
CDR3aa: CASSAQAYEQYF
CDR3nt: TGTGCCAGCAGTGCACAGGCCTACGAGCAGTACTTC

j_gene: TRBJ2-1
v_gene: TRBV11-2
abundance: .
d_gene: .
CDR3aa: CASSSREPEQFF
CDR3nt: TGTGCCAGCAGCTCTAGGGAGCCTGAGCAGTTCTTC

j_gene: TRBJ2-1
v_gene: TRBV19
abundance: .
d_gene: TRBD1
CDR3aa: CASSVAGTGRIEQFF
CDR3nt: TGTGCCAGTAGTGTTGCCGGGACAGGGCGGATTGAGCAGTTCTTC

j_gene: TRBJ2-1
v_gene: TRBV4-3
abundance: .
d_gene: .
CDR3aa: CASSQDSREQFF
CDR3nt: TGCGCCAGCAGCCAAGATTCGCGTGAGCAGTTCTTC

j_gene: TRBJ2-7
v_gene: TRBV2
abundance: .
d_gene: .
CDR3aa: CASSPSAYPYEQYF
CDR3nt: TGTGCCAGCAGCCCTAGCGCCTATCCGTACGAGCAGTACTTC

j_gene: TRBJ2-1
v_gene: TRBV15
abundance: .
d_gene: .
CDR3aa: CATSREGTEAYNEQFF
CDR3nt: TGTGCCACCAGCAGAGAGGGAACAGAAGCCTACAATGAGCAGTTCTTC

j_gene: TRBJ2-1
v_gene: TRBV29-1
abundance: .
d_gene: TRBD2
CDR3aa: CSATSQERDEQFF
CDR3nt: TGCAGCGCGACTAGCCAGGAGCGGGATGAGCAGTTCTTC

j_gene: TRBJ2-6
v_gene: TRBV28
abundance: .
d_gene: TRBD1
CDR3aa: CASRFTGAGANVLTF
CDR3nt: TGTGCCAGCAGATTTACAGGGGCTGGGGCCAACGTCCTGACTTTC

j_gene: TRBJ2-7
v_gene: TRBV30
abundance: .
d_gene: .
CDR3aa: CAWSPGTVGFGEQYF
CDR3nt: TGTGCCTGGTCGCCTGGGACTGTGGGATTTGGCGAGCAGTACTTC

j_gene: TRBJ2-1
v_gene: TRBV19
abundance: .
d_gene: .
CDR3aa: CASGLVGLYNEQFF
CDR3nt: TGTGCCAGTGGGTTAGTGGGATTATACAATGAGCAGTTCTTC

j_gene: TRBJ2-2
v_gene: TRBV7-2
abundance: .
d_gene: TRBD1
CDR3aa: CASSLVAGQGTGELFF
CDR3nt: TGTGCCAGCAGCTTAGTCGCGGGACAGGGGACCGGGGAGCTGTTTTTT

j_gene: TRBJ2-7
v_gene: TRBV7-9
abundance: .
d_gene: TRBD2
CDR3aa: CASSLDPGLAGEQYF
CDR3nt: TGTGCCAGCAGCTTAGACCCAGGACTAGCAGGCGAGCAGTACTTC

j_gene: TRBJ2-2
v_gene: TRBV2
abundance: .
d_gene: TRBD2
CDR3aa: CASSDPLGGSPNTGELFF
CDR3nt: TGTGCCAGCAGTGATCCGTTAGGCGGGAGTCCTAACACCGGGGAGCTGTTTTTT

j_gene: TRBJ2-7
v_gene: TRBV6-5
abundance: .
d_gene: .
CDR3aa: CASSYTGDTGAYEQYF
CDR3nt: TGTGCCAGCAGTTACACAGGGGACACGGGAGCCTACGAGCAGTACTTC

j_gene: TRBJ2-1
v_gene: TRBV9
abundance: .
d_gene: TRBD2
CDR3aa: CASGRDYPYNEQFF
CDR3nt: TGTGCCAGCGGTCGGGACTACCCGTACAATGAGCAGTTCTTC

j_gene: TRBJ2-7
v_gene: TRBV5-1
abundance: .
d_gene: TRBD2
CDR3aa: CASSLVSGSRAGDYEQYF
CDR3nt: TGCGCCAGCAGCTTGGTTAGCGGGAGTAGGGCCGGGGACTACGAGCAGTACTTC

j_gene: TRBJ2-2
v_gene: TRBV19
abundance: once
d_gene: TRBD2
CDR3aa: CASRPGLAVNTGELFF
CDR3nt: TGTGCCAGTAGGCCGGGACTAGCGGTTAACACCGGGGAGCTGTTTTTT

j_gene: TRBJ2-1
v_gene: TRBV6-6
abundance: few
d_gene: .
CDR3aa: CASSLKDEQFF
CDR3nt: TGTGCCAGCAGTCTAAAGGATGAGCAGTTCTTC

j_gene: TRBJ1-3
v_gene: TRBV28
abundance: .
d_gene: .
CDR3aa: CASRLHLRLGGNTIYF
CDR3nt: TGTGCCAGCAGATTACATCTCAGGCTAGGTGGAAACACCATATATTTT

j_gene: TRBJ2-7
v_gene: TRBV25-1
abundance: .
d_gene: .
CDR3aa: CASSDRGLYEQYF
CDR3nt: TGTGCCAGCAGTGACAGGGGACTCTACGAGCAGTACTTC

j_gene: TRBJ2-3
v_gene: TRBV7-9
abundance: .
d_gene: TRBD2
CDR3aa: CASTPLITSGRASDTQYF
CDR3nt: TGTGCCAGCACCCCCCTTATAACTAGCGGGAGGGCATCAGATACGCAGTATTTT

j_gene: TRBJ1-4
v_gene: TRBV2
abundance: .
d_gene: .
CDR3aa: CASSGGGQATNEKLFF
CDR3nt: TGTGCCAGCAGTGGGGGGGGTCAGGCAACTAATGAAAAACTGTTTTTT

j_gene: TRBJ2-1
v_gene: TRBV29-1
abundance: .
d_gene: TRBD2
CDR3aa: CSVDRAGLEWGLAYNEQFF
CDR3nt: TGCAGCGTTGACAGAGCGGGACTAGAGTGGGGCCTGGCCTACAATGAGCAGTTCTTC

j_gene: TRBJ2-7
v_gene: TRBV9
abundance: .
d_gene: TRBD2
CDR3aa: CASSVAGGPYEQYF
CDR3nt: TGTGCCAGCAGCGTAGCGGGAGGTCCCTACGAGCAGTACTTC

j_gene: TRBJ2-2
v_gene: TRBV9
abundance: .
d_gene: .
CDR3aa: CASSVLAGELFF
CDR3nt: TGTGCCAGCAGCGTTCTCGCTGGGGAGCTGTTTTTT

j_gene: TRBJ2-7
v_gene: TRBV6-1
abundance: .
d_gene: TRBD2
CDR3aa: CASSGGLAGGLDYEQYF
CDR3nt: TGTGCCAGCAGTGGCGGACTAGCGGGAGGGCTTGACTACGAGCAGTACTTC

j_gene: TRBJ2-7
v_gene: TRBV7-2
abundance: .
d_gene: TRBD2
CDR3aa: CASSHYRTSRSYEQYF
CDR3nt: TGTGCCAGCAGCCATTATCGGACTAGCAGATCCTACGAGCAGTACTTC

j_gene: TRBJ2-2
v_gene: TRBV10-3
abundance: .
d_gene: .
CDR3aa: CAISGPGGLGTGELFF
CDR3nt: TGTGCCATCAGTGGACCCGGGGGGCTTGGCACCGGGGAGCTGTTTTTT

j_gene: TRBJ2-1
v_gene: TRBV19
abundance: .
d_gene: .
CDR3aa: CASSSILEQFF
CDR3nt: TGTGCCAGTAGTTCGATCCTTGAGCAGTTCTTC

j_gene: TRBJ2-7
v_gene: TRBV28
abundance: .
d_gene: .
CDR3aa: CASRPAAPGRTYEQYF
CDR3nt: TGTGCCAGCAGACCCGCCGCCCCGGGCCGGACCTACGAGCAGTACTTC

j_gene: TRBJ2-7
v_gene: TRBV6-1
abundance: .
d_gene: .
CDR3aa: CASSTPGLRYEQYF
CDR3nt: TGTGCCAGCAGTACACCGGGTCTCAGGTACGAGCAGTACTTC

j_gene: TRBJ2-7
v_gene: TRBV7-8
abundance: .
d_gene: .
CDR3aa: CASSLVGSRYYEQYF
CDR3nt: TGTGCCAGCAGCTTAGTTGGCAGCAGATACTACGAGCAGTACTTC

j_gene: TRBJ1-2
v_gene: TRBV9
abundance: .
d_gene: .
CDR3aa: CASSVASRGGVGYTF
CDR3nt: TGTGCCAGCAGCGTAGCTTCTCGGGGGGGCGTAGGCTACACCTTC